The sequence of this T cell receptor beta chain was determined in a study of shared clonotypes between healthy human individuals. Assay runs were performed at deep level. Profiled with immunoSEQ multiplex PCR; TCRdb holds only in-frame clones, not every one. The sample holds hundreds of thousands of clones; almost 97% are singletons and the top ten take about 0.054%. This sequence was found in a woman in her 30s in good health. The sample was naive CD4+ T cells sorted from blood. Documented subset: CD45RA+ positively selected.

The DNA for the CDR3 is TGTGCCAGTAGAGGGTGGGGCCCCGGGGAGCTGTTTTTT. Its translation is CASRGWGPGELFF. J is TRBJ2-2 and V is TRBV28; possibly TRBD1 or TRBD2 for D (5 bases each). Germline V lookup: CDR1 MDHEN, CDR2 SYDVKM. This CDR3 is 13 amino acids long. Trimming stripped 9 bases from V and 6 bases from J, with 14 bases between.